These T cell receptor beta chains were read from a single sample in a study of T cell repertoires in cytomegalovirus infection. TCRdb analysed the reads with MiXCR anew, one entry per CDR3 protein. The profile covers some 940,000 distinct CDR3 sequences, with roughly 31% appearing a single time and around an eighth taken by the ten largest. No antigen has been assigned to these receptors. The starting material was cultured CD8+ T cells from PBMCs, obtained from culture after CMV antigen stimulation. Receptors originate from a human donor in good health (CMV status not recorded). Some clones in this sample may be carry-over from other donors' samples. Each CDR3 is given with its conserved first and last residue. The D gene is left open where the match is weak. Size is omitted from some rows. Given values are once, few, many or a class for expanded clones.

few TRBJ1-6 TRBV7-9 TRBD1 CASSPDRGGNSPLHF TGTGCCAGCAGCCCGGACAGGGGGGGTAATTCACCCCTCCACTTT
NA TRBJ1-1 TRBV7-8 NA CASSLDAVNTEAFF TGTGCCAGCAGCTTAGACGCGGTGAACACTGAAGCTTTCTTT
NA TRBJ1-5 TRBV27 NA CASSLSEQINQPQHF TGTGCCAGCAGTTTATCGGAGCAGATCAATCAGCCCCAGCATTTT
many TRBJ1-4 TRBV7-2 NA CASSLAWAEEEKLFF TGTGCCAGCAGCTTAGCCTGGGCCGAAGAGGAAAAACTGTTTTTT
NA TRBJ2-5 TRBV27 NA CASSRRYRDGETQYF TGTGCCAGCAGTAGGCGGTACAGGGATGGAGAGACCCAGTACTTC
NA TRBJ2-2 TRBV7-9 NA CASSSGDSNTGELFF TGTGCCAGCAGCTCGGGAGATTCGAACACCGGGGAGCTGTTTTTT
NA TRBJ2-3 TRBV20-1 NA CSARDPWTDHVDTQYF TGCAGTGCTAGAGATCCGTGGACAGACCATGTAGATACGCAGTATTTT
few TRBJ2-2 TRBV11-3 NA CASSGRRGANGELFF TGTGCCAGCAGCGGGAGGAGGGGGGCGAACGGGGAGCTGTTTTTT
few TRBJ2-1 TRBV4-1 NA CASSQGEASSYNEQFF TGCGCCAGCAGCCAAGGGGAGGCGAGCTCCTACAATGAGCAGTTCTTC
many TRBJ2-4 TRBV7-2 NA CASSFDTNIQYF TGTGCCAGCAGCTTTGACACAAACATTCAGTACTTC
many TRBJ1-2 TRBV18 NA CASYGGLTDYGYTF TGTGCCAGCTACGGGGGGTTAACGGACTATGGCTACACCTTC
few TRBJ1-2 TRBV6-1 NA CASNKEDTTNYGYTF TGTGCCAGCAACAAGGAGGACACAACTAACTATGGCTACACCTTC
NA TRBJ2-5 TRBV5-8 NA CASSLTPGVQETQYF TGTGCCAGCAGCTTGACTCCGGGGGTCCAAGAGACCCAGTACTTC
few TRBJ1-2 TRBV13 NA CASSIRDPRNGYTF TGTGCCAGCAGCATCCGGGACCCGAGAAATGGCTACACCTTC
many TRBJ2-4 TRBV7-3 TRBD2 CASSRGGALDIQYF TGTGCCAGCAGCCGCGGGGGGGCTCTGGACATTCAGTACTTC
NA TRBJ2-1 TRBV28 NA CASKGLSSYNEQFF TGTGCCAGCAAGGGACTGTCCTCCTACAATGAGCAGTTCTTC
NA TRBJ2-3 TRBV2 NA CASSGMALTDTQYF TGTGCCAGCAGTGGAATGGCACTCACAGATACGCAGTATTTT
NA TRBJ2-5 TRBV6-2/TRBV6-3 TRBD1 CASGQGDGETQYF TGTGCCAGCGGGCAGGGGGACGGGGAGACCCAGTACTTC
many TRBJ2-3 TRBV7-2 TRBD2 CASSFLAGPFDTQYF TGTGCCAGCAGTTTTCTAGCGGGGCCCTTTGATACGCAGTATTTT
few TRBJ2-1 TRBV27 NA CASSFQTRPEQFF TGTGCCAGCAGTTTCCAAACCAGGCCTGAGCAGTTCTTC
many TRBJ2-1 TRBV7-2 NA CASSPYRASSYNEQFF TGTGCCAGCAGCCCGTACAGGGCGAGCTCCTACAATGAGCAGTTCTTC
NA TRBJ1-1 TRBV5-4 NA CASSLMGFNTEAFF TGTGCCAGCAGCTTGATGGGGTTCAACACTGAAGCTTTCTTT